A selection of T cell receptor beta chains follows, all from one sample in a study of metastatic and nonmetastatic thyroid tumors. TCRdb re-called the PCR reads with MiXCR. The table records around 37,000 clones, roughly a quarter of them present only once. The sample was blood. The receptors stem from a female donor with papillary thyroid cancer or a benign thyroid nodule (not recorded which). Some clones in this sample may be carry-over from other donors' samples. CDR3s include the opening cysteine and the closing phenylalanine or tryptophan. D genes are given only for firm matches. Part of the rows lack a size; the others show once, few, many or a class for expanded clones.

D gene	V gene	clone size	J gene	CDR3 protein	CDR3 DNA
TRBD1	TRBV14	many	TRBJ1-1	CASSHAGTGSNVEAFF	TGTGCCAGCAGCCACGCCGGGACAGGGAGTAATGTTGAAGCTTTCTTT
TRBD2	TRBV7-8	few	TRBJ2-7	CASSPGLALYF	TGTGCCAGCAGCCCCGGACTAGCGCTGTACTTC
TRBD2	TRBV2	many	TRBJ2-5	CASSLGLAGEETQYF	TGTGCCAGCAGCCTCGGACTAGCGGGGGAAGAGACCCAGTACTTC
-	TRBV11-2	-	TRBJ2-7	CASSFNPGTYDDQYF	TGTGCCAGCAGCTTCAACCCCGGGACATACGACGATCAGTACTTC
TRBD1	TRBV6-1	many	TRBJ1-1	CASSQQGGMNTEAFF	TGTGCCAGCAGCCAACAGGGGGGAATGAACACTGAAGCTTTCTTC
-	TRBV20-1	-	TRBJ1-5	CSAFGGHNQPQHF	TGCAGTGCCTTCGGGGGCCACAATCAGCCCCAGCATTTT
-	TRBV29-1	many	TRBJ1-1	CSVDAMRDTEAFF	TGCAGCGTGGATGCGATGAGAGACACTGAAGCTTTCTTT
TRBD1	TRBV5-1	-	TRBJ2-1	CASSLRTGSYNEQFF	TGCGCCAGCAGCTTAAGGACAGGCTCCTACAATGAGCAGTTCTTC
-	TRBV6-1	-	TRBJ1-1	CASSLVTGRGPEAFF	TGTGCCAGCAGTTTAGTGACGGGGCGCGGACCTGAAGCTTTCTTT
-	TRBV19	many	TRBJ1-5	CASSLDRYQPQHF	TGTGCCAGTAGTCTAGACAGGTATCAGCCCCAGCATTTT
TRBD1	TRBV5-1	many	TRBJ1-4	CASSLTGTGFATNEKLFF	TGCGCCAGCAGCTTGACCGGGACAGGGTTTGCAACTAATGAAAAACTGTTTTTT
-	TRBV19	many	TRBJ2-3	CASRTTSKVTDTQYF	TGTGCCAGCCGGACGACTTCCAAAGTAACAGATACGCAGTATTTT
-	TRBV20-1	-	TRBJ2-7	CSARGQGSYEQYF	TGCAGTGCAAGGGGCCAGGGTTCCTACGAGCAGTACTTC
TRBD2	TRBV5-1	few	TRBJ2-1	CASSSSSSGTPGYNEQFF	TGCGCCAGCAGCTCTTCCTCTAGCGGGACCCCCGGGTACAATGAGCAGTTCTTC
-	TRBV30	-	TRBJ1-1	CARGRMNTEAFF	TGTGCCCGCGGACGGATGAACACTGAAGCTTTCTTT
-	TRBV20-1	-	TRBJ2-5	CSARHPSLGYQETQYF	TGCAGTGCTAGACACCCTAGCTTGGGGTACCAAGAGACCCAGTACTTC
TRBD1	TRBV28	-	TRBJ1-1	CASSTGTGRTEAFF	TGTGCCAGCAGTACGGGGACAGGGAGGACTGAAGCTTTCTTT
-	TRBV25-1	-	TRBJ1-1	CSISAGNTEAFF	TGTTCCATCAGTGCGGGTAACACTGAAGCTTTCTTT
TRBD1	TRBV28	few	TRBJ2-1	CASSFYRGCNEQFF	TGTGCCAGCAGTTTCTACAGGGGTTGTAATGAGCAGTTCTTC
-	TRBV29-1	many	TRBJ2-1	CSVVDGGTYNEQFF	TGCAGCGTTGTGGACGGAGGGACCTACAATGAGCAGTTCTTC
TRBD1	TRBV27	many	TRBJ1-2	CASSSAPGQENHYAGYTF	TGTGCCAGCAGTTCCGCACCGGGACAGGAGAACCACTATGCTGGCTACACCTTC
TRBD1	TRBV2	many	TRBJ2-5	CASCRDRGDRETQYF	TGTGCCAGCTGCCGGGACAGGGGTGATCGAGAGACCCAGTACTTC
-	TRBV27	-	TRBJ2-1	CASSSGPYEQFF	TGTGCCAGCAGTTCGGGCCCCTATGAGCAGTTCTTC
-	TRBV19	-	TRBJ1-1	CASAPGANTEAFF	TGTGCCAGCGCGCCCGGGGCTAACACTGAAGCTTTCTTT
TRBD2	TRBV30	-	TRBJ2-7	CAWRASGRAYEQYF	TGTGCCTGGAGAGCTAGCGGGAGGGCCTACGAGCAGTACTTC
-	TRBV19	few	TRBJ1-1	CASSIGGLTEAFF	TGTGCCAGTAGTATCGGGGGGCTCACTGAAGCTTTCTTT
TRBD1	TRBV2	many	TRBJ2-2	CASSGQGAGGELFF	TGTGCCAGCAGTGGGCAGGGGGCCGGCGGGGAGCTGTTTTTT
TRBD2	TRBV6-1	-	TRBJ2-7	CASSPRGTSGAEQYF	TGTGCCAGCAGTCCTAGAGGGACTAGCGGGGCCGAGCAGTACTTC
TRBD2	TRBV12-3/TRBV12-4	few	TRBJ2-3	CVSTIRLAGGADTQYF	TGTGTCAGCACCATAAGACTAGCGGGAGGGGCGGATACGCAGTATTTT